Listed below are T cell receptor beta chains from one sample, sequenced in a study of T cell responses to AZD1222 COVID-19 vaccine. Generated by immunoSEQ multiplex PCR, the TCRdb table keeps only in-frame clones and is missing some. The table has some 96,000 clones, approximately 88% seen once; the top ten hold over 2%. Sequencing used peripheral blood, obtained on day 0 of AZD1222 vaccination. The receptors were sampled from an adult in good health. Both conserved end residues are part of each CDR3. The order of the fields is CDR3 protein, CDR3 DNA, V gene, clone size, D gene, CDR3 length, J gene. A D gene is named only where the DNA matches it firmly. Only part of the rows carry a size: once, few, many, or a class if the clone is expanded.

CDR3: CASSPPGLAGNNEQFF
DNA: TGTGCCAGCAGCCCACCGGGACTAGCGGGGAACAATGAGCAGTTCTTC
V: TRBV7-2
size: NA
D: TRBD2
length: 16
J: TRBJ2-1

CDR3: CASSLNRGYEQYF
DNA: TGTGCCAGCAGCTTAAACAGGGGGTACGAGCAGTACTTC
V: TRBV7-3
size: NA
D: TRBD1
length: 13
J: TRBJ2-7

CDR3: CASSQVELAGQDTQYF
DNA: TGTGCCAGCAGCCAAGTGGAGCTAGCGGGGCAAGATACGCAGTATTTT
V: TRBV4-2
size: NA
D: TRBD2
length: 16
J: TRBJ2-3

CDR3: CASSLAPYPNNEQFF
DNA: TGTGCCAGCAGCTTAGCGCCTTACCCTAACAATGAGCAGTTCTTC
V: TRBV11-2
size: NA
D: NA
length: 15
J: TRBJ2-1

CDR3: CASGLSAGSFNEKLFF
DNA: TGTGCTAGTGGTTTATCAGCGGGGAGCTTCAATGAAAAACTGTTTTTT
V: TRBV12-5
size: NA
D: NA
length: 16
J: TRBJ1-4

CDR3: CASLTGQGGFHGYTF
DNA: TGTGCCAGCTTAACCGGACAGGGGGGATTTCATGGCTACACCTTC
V: TRBV6-6
size: NA
D: TRBD1
length: 15
J: TRBJ1-2

CDR3: CSASLATDEQFF
DNA: TGCAGTGCTAGTTTGGCGACGGATGAGCAGTTCTTC
V: TRBV20-1
size: NA
D: NA
length: 12
J: TRBJ2-1

CDR3: CASSFLTSGRGKNIQYF
DNA: TGTGCCAGCAGCTTCTTGACTAGCGGGAGAGGAAAAAACATTCAGTACTTC
V: TRBV7-9
size: NA
D: TRBD2
length: 17
J: TRBJ2-4

CDR3: CASSYPQGRYGEKLFF
DNA: TGTGCCAGCAGTTACCCACAGGGACGGTACGGTGAAAAACTGTTTTTT
V: TRBV6-6
size: NA
D: NA
length: 16
J: TRBJ1-4

CDR3: CASSLAGAPPYEQYF
DNA: TGTGCCAGCAGCTTAGCGGGGGCCCCTCCCTACGAGCAGTACTTC
V: TRBV7-2
size: NA
D: NA
length: 15
J: TRBJ2-7

CDR3: CASSKGQGFGAYEQYF
DNA: TGTGCCAGCAGCAAGGGACAGGGATTCGGAGCCTACGAGCAGTACTTC
V: TRBV5-5
size: NA
D: TRBD1
length: 16
J: TRBJ2-7

CDR3: CASSLALQGRGYTF
DNA: TGTGCCAGCAGCTTAGCTCTCCAGGGGCGAGGCTACACCTTC
V: TRBV7-9
size: NA
D: NA
length: 14
J: TRBJ1-2

CDR3: CASSVTGTAGYTF
DNA: TGTGCCAGCAGTGTGACCGGGACGGCTGGCTACACCTTC
V: TRBV27
size: NA
D: NA
length: 13
J: TRBJ1-2

CDR3: CASSHYRVGYTF
DNA: TGTGCCAGCAGCCATTACAGGGTTGGCTACACCTTC
V: TRBV7-9
size: NA
D: NA
length: 12
J: TRBJ1-2

CDR3: CASSLRTGHSNQPQHF
DNA: TGTGCCAGTAGTTTACGGACAGGACATAGCAATCAGCCCCAGCATTTT
V: TRBV19
size: once
D: TRBD1
length: 16
J: TRBJ1-5

CDR3: CASSDGTRSTDTQYF
DNA: TGTGCCAGCAGTGACGGGACTCGTAGCACAGATACGCAGTATTTT
V: TRBV6-4
size: NA
D: NA
length: 15
J: TRBJ2-3

CDR3: CASSKSPPGLLAGGGRNEQFF
DNA: TGTGCCAGCAGCAAAAGTCCTCCGGGTTTGCTAGCGGGAGGCGGGCGCAATGAGCAGTTCTTC
V: TRBV21-1
size: NA
D: NA
length: 21
J: TRBJ2-1

CDR3: CASSQDSRSGNTIYF
DNA: TGCGCCAGCAGCCAAGATTCTCGCTCTGGAAACACCATATATTTT
V: TRBV4-3
size: NA
D: NA
length: 15
J: TRBJ1-3

CDR3: CASSLDWPNEKLFF
DNA: TGCGCCAGCAGCTTGGATTGGCCTAATGAAAAACTGTTTTTT
V: TRBV5-1
size: NA
D: NA
length: 14
J: TRBJ1-4

CDR3: CSVSDSQETQYF
DNA: TGCAGCGTCTCGGACAGTCAAGAGACCCAGTACTTC
V: TRBV29-1
size: NA
D: NA
length: 12
J: TRBJ2-5

CDR3: CASSLYEQFF
DNA: TGTGCCAGCAGCTTATACGAGCAGTTCTTC
V: TRBV7-9
size: NA
D: NA
length: 10
J: TRBJ2-1

CDR3: CASSKSGLGSVSSTDTQYF
DNA: TGTGCCAGCAGCAAATCCGGACTGGGGTCCGTATCGTCCACAGATACGCAGTATTTT
V: TRBV7-8
size: NA
D: NA
length: 19
J: TRBJ2-3